The sequence of this TCR beta chain was determined in a study of T cell repertoires in cytomegalovirus infection. Across the study: An indication of both CMV infection and matching HLA type came from public TCR beta signatures. Findings of the study overall: Summed frequency of public TCR beta families distinguished CMV carriers with the relevant HLA.

Note on this clonotype: Antigen specificity is unknown.

TCRdb reanalysed the reads using MiXCR and keeps one entry per CDR3 protein. In the table there are tens of thousands of distinct CDR3 sequences, 20% of which are singletons. V was trimmed by 5 bases and J by 1 base, leaving 11 bases between them. The CDR3 consists of 14 residues. The genes are TRBV12-3 or TRBV12-4 and TRBJ2-5; TRBD1 might be the D (5 bases). This clonotype was obtained from a human donor in good health (CMV status not recorded). Some clones in this sample may be carry-over from other donors' samples. The sequenced sample was CD8+ T cells from cultured PBMCs, obtained from culture after CMV antigen stimulation. The CDR3 reads CASSVDRTQETQYF. Here the CDR3 DNA reads TGTGCCAGCAGTGTAGACAGAACCCAAGAGACCCAGTACTTC.